One and the same sample provided the 7 T cell receptor beta chains below, sequenced in a study of regulatory and conventional T cells in RAG deficiency. Blood CD4+ CD25-low CD127-high conventional T cells supplied the genomic DNA template. The data were produced by immunoSEQ multiplex PCR, yet TCRdb's version contains in-frame clones alone and is incomplete. The sample yields roughly 35,000 clones, 60% to 85% seen once. In addition, the sample was reused for a study of regulatory T cells. That source reports: The primer mix had 52 TRBV and 13 TRBJ primers.

Material for sequencing was CD4+ effector T cells sorted from blood. These receptors originate from a human donor in good health.

J is TRBJ1-3 and V is TRBV6-1, with unresolved D. The V gene's germline CDR1 is MNHNS and CDR2 SASEGT. CDR3 length: 15 amino acids. Trimming removed 2 bases from V and 0 bases from J, with 8 bases in between. The CDR3 loop reads CASSESPGSGNTIYF. The CDR3 DNA follows: TGTGCCAGCAGTGAATCCCCAGGCTCTGGAAACACCATATATTTT.

This clone was seen a handful of times. The J gene is TRBJ1-2, the V gene TRBV5-4; 11 bases fit TRBD1. This CDR3 comprises 15 residues. The germline gives CDR1 SGHNT, CDR2 YYREEE (reference sequence). The ends lost 5 bases at V and 6 bases at J; junction bases unmatched: 9. CDR3 amino acids: CASRPRGQGENGYTF. The CDR3 DNA sequence: TGTGCCAGCAGACCTCGGGGACAGGGGGAGAATGGCTACACCTTC.

CDR3 sequence (DNA): TGCGCCAGCAGCTTGCTCTTTGACAGGGCCTACGAGCAGTACTTC. Protein sequence: CASSLLFDRAYEQYF. The chain has TRBV5-1 and TRBJ2-7, with 7 positions matching TRBD1. Germline-derived CDR1 and CDR2 are SGHRS and YFSETQ. CDR3 length: 15 amino acids. Trimming took 1 base from V and 2 from J; bases not matched to a gene: 6.

The J gene is TRBJ1-1, the V gene TRBV5-4; D not certain. CDR3 length: 14 residues. V lost 0 bases and J lost 5, with 11 bases in between. From germline, CDR1 is SGHNT and CDR2 YYREEE (reference sequence). CDR3 sequence: CASSLGARETEAFF. In nucleotides, the CDR3 is TGTGCCAGCAGCTTGGGGGCGCGGGAGACTGAAGCTTTCTTT.

The rearrangement uses TRBV5-1 and TRBJ2-5; possible D gene TRBD2, 5 bases. Germline V gene lookup returns CDR1 SGHRS and CDR2 YFSETQ. V was cut by 4 bases and J by 2 bases, with 9 bases left in between. The CDR3 sequence is 13 residues long. CDR3 nucleotides: TGCGCCAGCAGCCCTCGAGGGCAAGAGACCCAGTACTTC. Protein product: CASSPRGQETQYF.

This chain connects TRBV30 to TRBJ1-6; D not certain. Germline CDR1 is GTSNPN and CDR2 is SVGIG (reference sequence). V lost 3 bases and J lost 7, with 4 bases in between. CDR3 length equals 11 residues. This CDR3 is CAWRENSPLHF. The CDR3 DNA reads as TGTGCCTGGAGAGAGAATTCACCCCTCCACTTT.

The chain combines TRBV7-2 with TRBJ1-1; 10 nucleotides line up with TRBD1. Germline trimming cut 5 bases from V and 8 bases from J; bases unmatched to any gene: 8. The CDR3 extends over 14 amino acids. Germline CDR1 is SGHTA and CDR2 is FQGNSA. The CDR3 DNA reads as TGTGCCAGCAGCCCCCGGACAGGGGGACGGGAAGCTTTCTTT. Encoded protein: CASSPRTGGREAFF.